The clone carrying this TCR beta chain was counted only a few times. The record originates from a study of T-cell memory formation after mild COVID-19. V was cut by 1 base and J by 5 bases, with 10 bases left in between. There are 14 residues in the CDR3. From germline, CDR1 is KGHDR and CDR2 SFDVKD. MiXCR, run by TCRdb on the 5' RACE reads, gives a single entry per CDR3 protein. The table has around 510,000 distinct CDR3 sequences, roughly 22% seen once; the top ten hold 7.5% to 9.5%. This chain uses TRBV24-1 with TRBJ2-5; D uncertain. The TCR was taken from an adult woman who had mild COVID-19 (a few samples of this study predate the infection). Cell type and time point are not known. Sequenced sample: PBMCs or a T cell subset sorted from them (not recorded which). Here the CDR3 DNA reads TGTGCCACCAGTGATTTCCCCAGTGAGGAGACCCAGTACTTC. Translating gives CATSDFPSEETQYF.